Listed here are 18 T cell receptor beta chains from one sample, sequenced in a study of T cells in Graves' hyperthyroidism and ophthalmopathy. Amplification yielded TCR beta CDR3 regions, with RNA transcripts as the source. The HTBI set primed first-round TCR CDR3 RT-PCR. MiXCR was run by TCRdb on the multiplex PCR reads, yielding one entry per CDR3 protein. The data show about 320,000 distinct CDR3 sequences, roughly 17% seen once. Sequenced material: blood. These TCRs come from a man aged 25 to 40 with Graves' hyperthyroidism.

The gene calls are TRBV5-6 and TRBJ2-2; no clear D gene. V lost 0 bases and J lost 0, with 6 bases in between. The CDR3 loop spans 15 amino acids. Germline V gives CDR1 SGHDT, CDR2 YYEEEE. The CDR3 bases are TGTGCCAGCAGCTTGGTTACTACGAACACCGGGGAGCTGTTTTTT. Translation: CASSLVTTNTGELFF.

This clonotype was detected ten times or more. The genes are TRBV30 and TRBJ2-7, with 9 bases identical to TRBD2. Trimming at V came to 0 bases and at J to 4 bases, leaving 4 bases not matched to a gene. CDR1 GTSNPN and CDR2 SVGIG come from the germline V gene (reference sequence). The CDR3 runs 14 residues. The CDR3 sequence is CAWSVLAGAYEQYF. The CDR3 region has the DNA TGTGCCTGGAGTGTTTTAGCGGGAGCTTACGAGCAGTACTTC.

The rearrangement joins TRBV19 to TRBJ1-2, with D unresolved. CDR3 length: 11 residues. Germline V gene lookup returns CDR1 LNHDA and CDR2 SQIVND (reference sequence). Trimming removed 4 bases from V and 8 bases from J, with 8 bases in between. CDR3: CASSTLGGYTF. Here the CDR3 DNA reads TGTGCCAGTAGTACCTTGGGCGGCTACACCTTC.

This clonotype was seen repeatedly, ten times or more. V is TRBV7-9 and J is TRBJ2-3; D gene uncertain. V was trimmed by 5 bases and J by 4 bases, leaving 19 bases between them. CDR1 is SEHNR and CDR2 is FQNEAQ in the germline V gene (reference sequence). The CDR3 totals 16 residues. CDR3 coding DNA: TGTGCCAGCAGCGTTAGTGGTGCCGGGTTCGCAGATACGCAGTATTTT. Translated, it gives CASSVSGAGFADTQYF.

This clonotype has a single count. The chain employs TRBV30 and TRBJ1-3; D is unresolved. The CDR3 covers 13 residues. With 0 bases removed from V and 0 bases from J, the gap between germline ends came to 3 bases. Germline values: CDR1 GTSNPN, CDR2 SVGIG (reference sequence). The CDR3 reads CAWSVYSGNTIYF. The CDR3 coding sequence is TGTGCCTGGAGTGTTTACTCTGGAAACACCATATATTTT.

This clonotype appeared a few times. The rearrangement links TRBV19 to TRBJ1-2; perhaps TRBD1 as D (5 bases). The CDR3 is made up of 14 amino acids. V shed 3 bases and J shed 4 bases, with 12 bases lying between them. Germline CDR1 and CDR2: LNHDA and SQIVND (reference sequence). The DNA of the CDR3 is TGTGCCAGTAGTATGAGGGACGGTCTCTATGGCTACACCTTC. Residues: CASSMRDGLYGYTF.

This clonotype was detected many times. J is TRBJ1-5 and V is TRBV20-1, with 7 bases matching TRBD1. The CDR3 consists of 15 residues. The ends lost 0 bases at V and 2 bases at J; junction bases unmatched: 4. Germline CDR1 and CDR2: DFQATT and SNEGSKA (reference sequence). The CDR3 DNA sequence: TGCAGTGCTAGAGAGGGCACAGGGGGCAATCAGCCCCAGCATTTT. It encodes CSAREGTGGNQPQHF.

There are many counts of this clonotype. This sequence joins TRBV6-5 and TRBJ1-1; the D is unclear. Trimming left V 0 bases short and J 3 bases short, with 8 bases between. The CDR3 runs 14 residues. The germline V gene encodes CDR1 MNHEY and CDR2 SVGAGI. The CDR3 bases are TGTGCCAGCAGTTACTCGATTAGGGACACTGAAGCTTTCTTT. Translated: CASSYSIRDTEAFF.

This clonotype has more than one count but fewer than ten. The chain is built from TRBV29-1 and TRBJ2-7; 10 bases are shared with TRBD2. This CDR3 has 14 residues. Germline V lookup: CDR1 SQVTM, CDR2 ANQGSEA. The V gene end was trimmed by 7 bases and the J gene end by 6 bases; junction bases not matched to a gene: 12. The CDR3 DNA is TGCAGCGCAACTCCTCAGCGGGAGGGTTTCGAGCAGTACTTC. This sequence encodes CSATPQREGFEQYF.

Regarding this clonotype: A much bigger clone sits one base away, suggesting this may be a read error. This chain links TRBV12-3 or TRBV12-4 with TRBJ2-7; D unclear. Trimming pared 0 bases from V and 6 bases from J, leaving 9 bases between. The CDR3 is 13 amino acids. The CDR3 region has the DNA TGTGCCAGCAGTTTAGCGCGGCCCTCCGAGCAGTACTTC. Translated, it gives CASSLARPSEQYF.

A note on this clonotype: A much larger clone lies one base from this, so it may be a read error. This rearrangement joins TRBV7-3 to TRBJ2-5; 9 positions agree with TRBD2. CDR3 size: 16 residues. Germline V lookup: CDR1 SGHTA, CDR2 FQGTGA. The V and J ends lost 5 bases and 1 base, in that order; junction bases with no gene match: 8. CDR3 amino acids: CASSLTSGRFQETQYF. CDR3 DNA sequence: TGTGCCAGCAGCCTTACCAGCGGGAGGTTCCAAGAGACCCAGTACTTC.

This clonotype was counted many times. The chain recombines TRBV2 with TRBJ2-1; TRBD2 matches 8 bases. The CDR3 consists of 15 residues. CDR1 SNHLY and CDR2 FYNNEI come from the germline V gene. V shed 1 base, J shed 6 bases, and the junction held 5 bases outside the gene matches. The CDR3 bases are TGTGCCAGCAGTGAAGGAACTAGCGGCCTCAATGAGCAGTTCTTC. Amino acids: CASSEGTSGLNEQFF.

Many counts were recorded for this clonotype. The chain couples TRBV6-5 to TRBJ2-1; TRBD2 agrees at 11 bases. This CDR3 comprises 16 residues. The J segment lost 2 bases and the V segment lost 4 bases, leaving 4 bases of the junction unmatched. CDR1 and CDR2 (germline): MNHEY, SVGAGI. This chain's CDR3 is CASSFSGLAAYNEQFF. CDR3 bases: TGTGCCAGCAGTTTCTCGGGACTAGCGGCCTACAATGAGCAGTTCTTC.

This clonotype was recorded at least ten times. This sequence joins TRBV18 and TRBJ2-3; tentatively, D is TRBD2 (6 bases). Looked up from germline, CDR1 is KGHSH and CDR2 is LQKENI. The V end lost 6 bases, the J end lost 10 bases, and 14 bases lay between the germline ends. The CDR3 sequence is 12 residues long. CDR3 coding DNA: TGTGCCAGCTCGCCGGAGGGGATATCGCAGTATTTT. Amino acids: CASSPEGISQYF.

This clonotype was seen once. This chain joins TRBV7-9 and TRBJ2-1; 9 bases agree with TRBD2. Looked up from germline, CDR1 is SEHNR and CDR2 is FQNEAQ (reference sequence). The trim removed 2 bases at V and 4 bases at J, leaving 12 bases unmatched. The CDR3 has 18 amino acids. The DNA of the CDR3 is TGTGCCAGCAGCTTAAGTTATGGTGGACTAGCGAATTACAATGAGCAGTTCTTC. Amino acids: CASSLSYGGLANYNEQFF.

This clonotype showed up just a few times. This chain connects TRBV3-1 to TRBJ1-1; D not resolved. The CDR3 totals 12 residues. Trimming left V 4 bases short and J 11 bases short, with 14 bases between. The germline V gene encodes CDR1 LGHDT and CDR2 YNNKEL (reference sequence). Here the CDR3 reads CASSRREGQAFF. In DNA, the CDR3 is TGTGCCAGCAGCCGAAGGGAAGGGCAGGCTTTCTTT.

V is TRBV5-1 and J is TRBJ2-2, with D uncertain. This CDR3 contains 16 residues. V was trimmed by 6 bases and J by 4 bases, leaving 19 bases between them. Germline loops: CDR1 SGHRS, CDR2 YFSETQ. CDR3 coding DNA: TGCGCCAGCACCGACGACCTCAAAAGTACCACCGGGGAGCTGTTTTTT. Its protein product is CASTDDLKSTTGELFF.

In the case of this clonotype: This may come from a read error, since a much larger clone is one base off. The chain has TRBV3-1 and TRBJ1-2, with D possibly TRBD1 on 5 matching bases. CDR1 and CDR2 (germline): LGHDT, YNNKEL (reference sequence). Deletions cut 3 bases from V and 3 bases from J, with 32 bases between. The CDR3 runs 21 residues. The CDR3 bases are TGTGCCAGCAGCCACTCCGTGTGGAGAACACGGGGGGGACTTCGGGACTATGGCTACACCTTC. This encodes CASSHSVWRTRGGLRDYGYTF.